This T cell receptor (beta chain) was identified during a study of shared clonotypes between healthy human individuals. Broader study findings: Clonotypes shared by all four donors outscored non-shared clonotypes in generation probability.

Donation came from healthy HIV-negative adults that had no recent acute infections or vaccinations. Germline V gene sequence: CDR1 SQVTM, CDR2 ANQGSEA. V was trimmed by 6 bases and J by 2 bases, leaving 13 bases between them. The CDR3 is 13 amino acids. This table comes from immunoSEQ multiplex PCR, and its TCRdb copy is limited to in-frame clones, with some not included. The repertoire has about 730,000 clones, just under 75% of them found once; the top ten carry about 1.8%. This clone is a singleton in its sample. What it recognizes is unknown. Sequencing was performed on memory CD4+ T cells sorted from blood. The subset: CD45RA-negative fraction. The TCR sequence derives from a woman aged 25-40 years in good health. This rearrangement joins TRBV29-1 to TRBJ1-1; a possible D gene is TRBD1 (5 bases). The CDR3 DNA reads TGCAGCGTACGACAGTTAACCAACACTGAAGCTTTCTTT. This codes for CSVRQLTNTEAFF. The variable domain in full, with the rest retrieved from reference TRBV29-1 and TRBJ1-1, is SAVISQKPSRDICQRGTSLTIQCQVDSQVTMMFWYRQQPGQSLTLIATANQGSEATYESGFVIDKFPISRPNLTFSTLTVSNMSPEDSSIYLCSVRQLTNTEAFFGQGTRLTVV.